A single sample gave rise to the 3 T cell receptor beta chains below, sequenced in a study of cytomegalovirus exposure and HLA in healthy donors. The PCR had 60 Vbeta and 13 Jbeta primers. Method: immunoSEQ multiplex PCR; TCRdb's copy keeps in-frame clones and lacks some. The sample holds 45,000 to 65,000 clones, about two thirds seen once. Sequencing used PBMCs. The receptors come from a woman between 50 and 59 years old in good health and CMV-seropositive.

This clone was counted a single time. The V call is TRBV6-1, the J call TRBJ2-1; unclear D gene. Per germline, CDR1 MNHNS and CDR2 SASEGT. Trimming left V 7 bases short and J 5 bases short, with 9 bases between. The CDR3 has 12 residues. The CDR3 reads CASTPPNNEQFF. As DNA, the CDR3 is TGTGCCAGCACCCCCCCCAACAATGAGCAGTTCTTC.

This chain uses TRBV4-3 with TRBJ2-1; 10 positions agree with TRBD2. The V segment lost 1 base and the J segment 8 bases; nucleotides outside the gene matches: 11. The CDR3 is 17 residues long. Germline lookup yields CDR1 LGHNA and CDR2 YSLEER. CDR3 region: CASSQVKSGRAHDEQFF. The CDR3 DNA reads as TGCGCCAGCAGCCAAGTCAAGAGCGGGAGGGCGCATGATGAGCAGTTCTTC.

This rearrangement joins TRBV7-2 to TRBJ2-7; 7 nucleotides match TRBD2. Germline V CDR1 and CDR2: SGHTA, FQGNSA. This CDR3 spans 17 amino acids. V was clipped by 2 bases and J by 5 bases; unmatched bases: 15. CDR3: CASSLRVGGLPNDEQYF. DNA of the CDR3: TGTGCCAGCAGCTTAAGGGTGGGAGGGCTCCCTAACGACGAGCAGTACTTC.